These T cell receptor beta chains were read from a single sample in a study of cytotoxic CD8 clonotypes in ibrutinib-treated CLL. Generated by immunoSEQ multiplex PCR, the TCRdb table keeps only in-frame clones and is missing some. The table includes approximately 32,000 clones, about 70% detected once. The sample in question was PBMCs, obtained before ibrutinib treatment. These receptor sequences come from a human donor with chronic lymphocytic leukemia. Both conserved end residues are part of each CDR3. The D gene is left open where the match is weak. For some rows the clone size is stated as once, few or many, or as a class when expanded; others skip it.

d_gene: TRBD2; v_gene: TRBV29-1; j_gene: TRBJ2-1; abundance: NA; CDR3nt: TGCAGCGTTGAAGGGACTAGCGGGAGGTTTTCCAATGAGCAGTTCTTC; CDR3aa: CSVEGTSGRFSNEQFF
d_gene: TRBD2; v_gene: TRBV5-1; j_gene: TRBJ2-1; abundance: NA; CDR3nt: TGCGCCAGCAGCTCTGGGACTAGCGGGAGCGGTGAGCAGTTCTTC; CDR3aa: CASSSGTSGSGEQFF
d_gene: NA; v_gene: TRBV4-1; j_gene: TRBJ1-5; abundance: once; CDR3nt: TGCGCCAGCAGCCAAGATTACGGGATCCTCTATAGCAATCAGCCCCAGCATTTT; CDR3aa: CASSQDYGILYSNQPQHF
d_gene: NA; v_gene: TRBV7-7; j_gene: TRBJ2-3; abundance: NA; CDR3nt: TGTGCTAGCAGCGCCCTTATCGGGGATACGCAGTATTTT; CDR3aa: CASSALIGDTQYF
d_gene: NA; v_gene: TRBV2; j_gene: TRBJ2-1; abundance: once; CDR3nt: TGTGCCAGTACAAGGGAAACCTACAATGAGCAGTTCTTC; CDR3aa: CASTRETYNEQFF
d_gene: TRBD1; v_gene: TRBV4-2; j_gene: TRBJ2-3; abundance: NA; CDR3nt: TGTGCCAGCAGCCAAGATGGCCCACAGGGGGCAACAGATACGCAGTATTTT; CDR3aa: CASSQDGPQGATDTQYF
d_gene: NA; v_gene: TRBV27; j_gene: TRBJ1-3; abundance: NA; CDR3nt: TGTGCCAGCAAAAGGGGGGGAGCAGGAAACACCATATATTTT; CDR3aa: CASKRGGAGNTIYF
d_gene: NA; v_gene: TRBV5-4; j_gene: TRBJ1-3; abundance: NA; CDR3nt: TGTGCCAGCAGCTCGCCCCCAGGGATCTCTGGAAACACCATATATTTT; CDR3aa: CASSSPPGISGNTIYF
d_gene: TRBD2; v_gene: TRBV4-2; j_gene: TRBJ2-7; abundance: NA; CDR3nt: TGTGCCAGCAGCCAAGCCAGCGGGGGCTACGAGCAGTACTTC; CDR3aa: CASSQASGGYEQYF
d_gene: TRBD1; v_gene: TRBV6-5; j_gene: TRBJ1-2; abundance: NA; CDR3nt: TGTGCCAGCAGTGGACAGGGTTTGAGCGGCTACACCTTC; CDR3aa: CASSGQGLSGYTF
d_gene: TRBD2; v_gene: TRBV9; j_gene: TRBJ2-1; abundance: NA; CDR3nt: TGTGCCAGCAGCGTTAGCGGGGCCACCTCCTACAATGAGCAGTTCTTC; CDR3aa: CASSVSGATSYNEQFF
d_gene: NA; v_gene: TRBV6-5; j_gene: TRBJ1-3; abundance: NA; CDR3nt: TGTGCCAGCAGTTATTCGAAACGGGTCTCTGGAAACACCATATATTTT; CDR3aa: CASSYSKRVSGNTIYF
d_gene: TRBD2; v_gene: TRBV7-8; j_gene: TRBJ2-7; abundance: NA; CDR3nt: TGTGCCAGCAGCTTAGAACTAGCGGACTCCTACGAGCAGTACTTC; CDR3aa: CASSLELADSYEQYF
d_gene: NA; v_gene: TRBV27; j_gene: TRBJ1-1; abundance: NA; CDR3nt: TGTGCCAGCAGTTTACTCGGGGGCGGGAACACTGAAGCTTTCTTT; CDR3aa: CASSLLGGGNTEAFF
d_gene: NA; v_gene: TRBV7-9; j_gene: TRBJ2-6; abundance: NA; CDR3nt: TGTGCCAGCAGCGAGATACTTGAGTCTGGGGCCAACGTCCTGACTTTC; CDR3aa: CASSEILESGANVLTF
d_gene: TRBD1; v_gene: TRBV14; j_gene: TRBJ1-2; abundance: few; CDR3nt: TGTGCCAGCAGCCAGAGGACAGGGAGCTATGGCTACACCTTC; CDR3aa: CASSQRTGSYGYTF
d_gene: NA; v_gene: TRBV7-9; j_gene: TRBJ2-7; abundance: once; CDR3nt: TGTGCCAGCAGAGCCCTGGACAGCCTCTACGAGCAGTACTTC; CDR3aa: CASRALDSLYEQYF
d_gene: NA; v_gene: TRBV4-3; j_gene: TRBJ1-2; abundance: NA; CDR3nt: TGCGCCAGCAGCCAAGAAGGTCCGGGGACCGACTATGGCTACACCTTC; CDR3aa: CASSQEGPGTDYGYTF
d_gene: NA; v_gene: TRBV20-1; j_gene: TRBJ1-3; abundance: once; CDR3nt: TGCAGTGCTTCAACTGGAAACACCATATATTTT; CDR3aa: CSASTGNTIYF
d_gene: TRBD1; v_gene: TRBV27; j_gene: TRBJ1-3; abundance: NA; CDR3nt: TGTGCCAGCAGTTTTAGACAGGGGGACTCTGGAAACACCATATATTTT; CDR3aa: CASSFRQGDSGNTIYF
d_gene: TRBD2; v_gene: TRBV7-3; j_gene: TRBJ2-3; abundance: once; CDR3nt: TGTGCCAGCAGCTTAACGACTAGCGGGAGGTCCACAGATACGCAGTATTTT; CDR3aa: CASSLTTSGRSTDTQYF
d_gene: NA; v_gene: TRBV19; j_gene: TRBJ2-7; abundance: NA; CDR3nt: TGTGCCAGTAGTATAGAGGGCCTTGGGAGGAACGAGCAGTACTTC; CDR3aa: CASSIEGLGRNEQYF
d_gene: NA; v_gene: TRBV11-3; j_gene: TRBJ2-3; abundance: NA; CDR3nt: TGTGCCAGCAGCTCTAGGCCGACGACAGATACGCAGTATTTT; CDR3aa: CASSSRPTTDTQYF
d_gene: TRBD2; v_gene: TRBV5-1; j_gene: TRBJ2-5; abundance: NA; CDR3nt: TGCGCCAGCAGTTACTGGCTAGCGGGATATCAAGAGACCCAGTACTTC; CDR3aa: CASSYWLAGYQETQYF
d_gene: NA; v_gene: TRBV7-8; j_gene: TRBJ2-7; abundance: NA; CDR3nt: TGTGCCAGCAGCTTAGGACCCCTCTCCTACGAGCAGTACTTC; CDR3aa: CASSLGPLSYEQYF
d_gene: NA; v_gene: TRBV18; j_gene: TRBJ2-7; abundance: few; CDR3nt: TGTGCCAGCTCACCGGGCCCCCAAGGGAACGAGCAGTACTTC; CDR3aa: CASSPGPQGNEQYF
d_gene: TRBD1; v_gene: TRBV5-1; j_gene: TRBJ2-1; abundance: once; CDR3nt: TGCGCCAGCAGCGCGCCACGGGGGACAGGGACTAATGAGCAGTTCTTC; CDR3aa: CASSAPRGTGTNEQFF
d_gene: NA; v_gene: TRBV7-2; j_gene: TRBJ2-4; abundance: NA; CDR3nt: TGTGCCAGCAGCTTTGACATATCCAAAAACATTCAGTACTTC; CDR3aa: CASSFDISKNIQYF
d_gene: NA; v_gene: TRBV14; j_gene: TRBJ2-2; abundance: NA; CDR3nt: TGTGCCAGCAGCCAATTATTAGACAACACCGGGGAGCTGTTTTTT; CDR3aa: CASSQLLDNTGELFF
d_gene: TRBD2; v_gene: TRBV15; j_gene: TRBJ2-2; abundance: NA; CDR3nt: TGTGCCACCAGCAGGTTGGGGAGGGCGGGCACCGGGGAGCTGTTTTTT; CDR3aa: CATSRLGRAGTGELFF
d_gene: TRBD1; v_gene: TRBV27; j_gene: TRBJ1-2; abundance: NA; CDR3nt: TGTGCCAGCAGTTTAGGGACAGGGAGTGGCTACACCTTC; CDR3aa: CASSLGTGSGYTF
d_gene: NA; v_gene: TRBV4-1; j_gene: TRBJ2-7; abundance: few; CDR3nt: TGCGCCAGCAGCGATCATGGGGCCGCTTACGAGCAGTACTTC; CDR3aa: CASSDHGAAYEQYF
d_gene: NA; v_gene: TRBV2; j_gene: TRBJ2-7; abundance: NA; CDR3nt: TGTGCCAGCAGTGACTCCTACGAGCAGTACTTC; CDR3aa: CASSDSYEQYF
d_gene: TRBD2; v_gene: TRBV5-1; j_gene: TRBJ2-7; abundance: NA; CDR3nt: TGCGCCAGCAGCTTGGCCGTGGGAGGGCTTGACGAGCAGTACTTC; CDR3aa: CASSLAVGGLDEQYF
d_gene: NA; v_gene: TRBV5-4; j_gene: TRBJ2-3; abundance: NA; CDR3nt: TGTGCCAGCAGCTTTACCAGGGGAGGCACAGATACGCAGTATTTT; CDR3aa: CASSFTRGGTDTQYF
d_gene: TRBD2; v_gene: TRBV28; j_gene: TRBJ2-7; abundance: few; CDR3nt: TGTGCCAGCAGTTCCGGGAGGGCCTACGAGCAGTACTTC; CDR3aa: CASSSGRAYEQYF
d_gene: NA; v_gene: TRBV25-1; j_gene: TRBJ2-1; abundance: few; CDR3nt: TGTGCCAGCGCCAGGTCCTCCTACAATGAGCAGTTCTTC; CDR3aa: CASARSSYNEQFF
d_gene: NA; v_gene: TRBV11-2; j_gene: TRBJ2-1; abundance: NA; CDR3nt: TGTGCCAGCGGACGGGAAATAGCGGCCTACAATGAGCAGTTCTTC; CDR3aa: CASGREIAAYNEQFF
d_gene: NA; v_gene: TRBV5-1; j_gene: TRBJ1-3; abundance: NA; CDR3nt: TGCGCCAGCAGACAGGACTCTGGAAACACCATATATTTT; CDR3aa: CASRQDSGNTIYF
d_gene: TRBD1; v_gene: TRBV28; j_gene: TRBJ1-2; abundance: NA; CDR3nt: TGTGCCAGCAGGAGGGGGCTTGGCTACACCTTC; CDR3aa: CASRRGLGYTF
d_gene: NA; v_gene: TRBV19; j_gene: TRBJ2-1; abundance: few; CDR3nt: TGTGCCAGTAGCCTTGGGCAAAGCTCCTACAATGAGCAGTTCTTC; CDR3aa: CASSLGQSSYNEQFF
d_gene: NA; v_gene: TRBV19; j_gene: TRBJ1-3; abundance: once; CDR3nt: TGTGCCAGTTTTACCGCCGGTCTGAGAGGAAACACCATATATTTT; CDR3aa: CASFTAGLRGNTIYF
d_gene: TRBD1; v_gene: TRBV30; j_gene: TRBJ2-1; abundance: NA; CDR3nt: TGTGCCTGGAGTCGTCCGGGACAGGGGGGCTTCAATGAGCAGTTCTTC; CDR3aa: CAWSRPGQGGFNEQFF
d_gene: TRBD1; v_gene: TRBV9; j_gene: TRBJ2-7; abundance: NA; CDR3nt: TGTGCCAGCAGCCCCACAGGGGAAGCGTCCTACGAGCAGTACTTC; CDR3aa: CASSPTGEASYEQYF
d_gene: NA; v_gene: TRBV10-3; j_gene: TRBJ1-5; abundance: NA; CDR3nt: TGTGCCATCAGTTCATCAAATCAGCCCCAGCATTTT; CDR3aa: CAISSSNQPQHF
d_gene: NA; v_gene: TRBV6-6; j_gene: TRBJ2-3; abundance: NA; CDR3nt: TGTGCCAGCAGTTACTTGGGAGAGGTGGAGGCAGATACGCAGTATTTT; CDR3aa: CASSYLGEVEADTQYF
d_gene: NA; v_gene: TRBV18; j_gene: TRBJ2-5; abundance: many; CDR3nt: TGTGCCAGCTCACACGGGACCGGCGGAGAGACCCAGTACTTC; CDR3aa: CASSHGTGGETQYF
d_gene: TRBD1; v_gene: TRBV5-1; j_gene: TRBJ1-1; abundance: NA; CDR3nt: TGCGCCAGCAGCCATGGGACAGGGGTACTCCCGAACACTGAAGCTTTCTTT; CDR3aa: CASSHGTGVLPNTEAFF
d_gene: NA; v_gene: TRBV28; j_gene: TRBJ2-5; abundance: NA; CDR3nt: TGTGCCAGCAGTTCGCTGAAAGAGACCCAGTACTTC; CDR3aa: CASSSLKETQYF
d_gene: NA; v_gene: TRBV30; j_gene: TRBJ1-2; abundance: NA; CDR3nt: TGTGCCTGGAGTGTAGGCCCGAGCGGCGGCTACACCTTC; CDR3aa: CAWSVGPSGGYTF
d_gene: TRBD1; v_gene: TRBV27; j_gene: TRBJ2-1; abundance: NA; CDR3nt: TGTGCCAGCAAACCGGGACAGGGTCTGTATGAGCAGTTCTTC; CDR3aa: CASKPGQGLYEQFF